The present TCR beta chain was sequenced within a study of blood T cell repertoires in COVID-19. Study-wide background: Some COVID-19 samples were acute and others convalescent; all came from the United States, Italy and Spain. T cells, B-cell-depleted T cells, or PBMCs provided the cDNA or gDNA that served as material.

Under the authors' procedure: Scientists estimated how many nucleated cells there were by amplifying reference gene primers. Some clones are missing from TCRdb's copy, which holds only in-frame ones; the method was immunoSEQ multiplex PCR. V, J and clone size reflect that table, while D and trimming were determined from the DNA. This sample has tens of thousands of clones, with roughly 77% found just once. The CDR3 length is 14 residues. CDR1 and CDR2 (germline): LNHNV, YYDKDF (reference sequence). Trimming shortened V by 0 bases and J by 6 bases, and 9 bases separated the two germline ends. This clone has more than one count but fewer than ten.

V and J are TRBV15 and TRBJ1-5; no reliable D call. Sequencing was performed on peripheral blood. This receptor was obtained from an elderly man with active or convalescent COVID-19. For the CDR3, the DNA is TGTGCCACCAGCAGAGAGAGGGCTCCTCAGCCCCAGCATTTT. Protein sequence: CATSRERAPQPQHF.